The following is a TCR beta chain sequence with its context. This clone was seen just once. Its antigen remains unidentified. An end of the junction does not agree with germline; a read error may underlie this. The sample originates from a study of Siglec-9 on CD8 T cells in melanoma (dated by TCRdb to between 2018 and 2021). In terms of the full investigation: The study examined the expression of Siglec-9 on CD8+ T cells and how Siglec-9 regulates T cells within the melanoma tumor microenvironment. Summary of the overall study and its limitations: According to the reported findings, Siglec-9 marked and regulated a subset of effector memory CD8+ T cells that seemed to build up inside melanoma tumors.

Libraries were made using the immunoSEQ multiplex PCR assay. Sourced from immuneACCESS, this table was stored by TCRdb with only in-frame sequences that have V and J called. A share of the clones is absent; for the studies checked, an unresolved V gene accounts for under half, and the remainder has no known explanation. The sample table records 25,000 to 35,000 clones; less than 85% of these occur just once. 5.8% of the sample goes to the ten largest clones. The sequenced material came from Siglec-9- CD8+ T cells sorted from blood. The label giving this sample's cell subset or site can be read as: CD8 T cells lacking Siglec-9. The receptor comes from a human donor in good health.

The CDR3 is CASGLGPGLVQPVF. The bases read TGTGCTAGTGGTTTGGGTCCGGGACTAGTCCAACCCGTCTTC. Here the chain combines TRBV12-5 and TRBJ2-1; 8 bases in the junction line up with TRBD2. From the cysteine up to the phenylalanine, the CDR3 has a length of 14 residues. Only the CDR3 DNA is retained, 42 bases long and in frame from the first base. Sequences LGHNT (CDR1) and FRNRAP (CDR2) are obtained from the germline V gene.